This T cell receptor beta chain was found in a study of Graves' ophthalmopathy and Graves' hyperthyroidism. About the research overall: The authors collected peripheral blood at initial diagnosis, before any treatment.

CDR3 length equals 13 residues. The J segment lost 11 bases and the V segment lost 4 bases, leaving 5 bases of the junction unmatched. Study-wide points: Among expanded thyroid clonotypes above 0.001 frequency, most also occurred in blood.

Patients with other autoimmune diseases, uncontrolled infections, pregnancy or lactation were excluded. As diagnostic evidence, clinical symptoms, serum thyroxine, TRAb, thyroid ultrasound and orbital computed tomography were relied upon. Amplifying from RNA transcripts, the study obtained TCR beta CDR3 regions. First-round RT-PCR relied on HTBI primers, and a second-round multiplex PCR came next. TCRdb passed the multiplex PCR reads through MiXCR, listing each CDR3 protein once. Of 200,000 to 250,000 distinct CDR3 sequences listed, 20% to 25% are singletons. This clonotype was counted at least ten times. Its antigen remains unknown.

Sequencing used peripheral blood. The sequence was obtained from a woman in her fifties or sixties with Graves' ophthalmopathy. The chain links TRBV12-3 or TRBV12-4 to TRBJ1-6; 7 bases are a match to TRBD1. The DNA of the CDR3 is TGTGCCAGCAGTTCAAAACAGGGGACACCCCTCCACTTT. This gives the protein CASSSKQGTPLHF.